What follows are 9 T cell receptor beta chains derived from one specimen sequenced in a study of T cell repertoires in cytomegalovirus infection. A single record per CDR3 protein comes from TCRdb applying MiXCR to the reads. This table holds about 250,000 distinct CDR3 sequences, 9% to 15% found once. Sample: PBMCs. Receptors were obtained from a human donor in good health (CMV status not recorded). Some clones in this sample may be carry-over from other donors' samples.

The V call is TRBV29-1, the J call TRBJ2-7; 9 positions match TRBD1. J lost 4 bases, V lost 6 bases, and 7 bases had no gene match. This CDR3 has 13 amino acids. The germline CDR1 and CDR2 sequences are SQVTM and ANQGSEA. The CDR3 DNA is TGCAGCGTCTCCCGGGACAGGGATTACGAGCAGTACTTC. It is translated as CSVSRDRDYEQYF.

This clonotype was counted ten times or more. The V call is TRBV6-2 or TRBV6-3, the J call TRBJ2-4; no firm D call. The germline V gene has CDR1 MNHEY and CDR2 SVGEGT. The CDR3 extends over 13 amino acids. Trimming cost V 3 bases and J 7 bases, with 10 bases left between them. CDR3 DNA: TGTGCCAGCAGTTATCCGGAAAGGAACATTCAGTACTTC. It is translated as CASSYPERNIQYF.

This clonotype showed up many times. The rearrangement links TRBV5-1 to TRBJ2-6; TRBD2 agrees at 12 bases. The germline CDR1 and CDR2 sequences are SGHRS and YFSETQ. The CDR3 covers 20 residues. The J segment lost 0 bases and the V segment lost 3 bases, leaving 10 bases of the junction unmatched. In DNA, the CDR3 is TGCGCCAGCAGCTATAGACTAGCGGGGGCTTCGAGCTCTGGGGCCAACGTCCTGACTTTC. The encoded protein is CASSYRLAGASSSGANVLTF. Supplemented by reference TRBV5-1 and TRBJ2-6, the full variable domain reads KAGVTQTPRYLIKTRGQQVTLSCSPISGHRSVSWYQQTPGQGLQFLFEYFSETQRNKGNFPGRFSGRQFSNSRSEMNVSTLELGDSALYLCASSYRLAGASSSGANVLTFGAGSRLTVL.

This rearrangement joins TRBV4-3 to TRBJ2-3; D is perhaps TRBD1 or TRBD2 (5 bases each). CDR1 LGHNA and CDR2 YSLEER come from the germline V gene. Trimming pared 2 bases from V and 4 bases from J, leaving 13 bases between. The CDR3 has 15 amino acids. CDR3 in amino acids: CASSQRTGPADTQYF. In nucleotides, the CDR3 is TGCGCCAGCAGCCAACGCACGGGGCCCGCAGATACGCAGTATTTT.

The CDR3 loop reads CASSVAPSREAFF. CDR3 nucleotide sequence: TGTGCCAGCAGCGTAGCCCCTTCGAGGGAAGCTTTCTTT. This chain uses TRBV9 with TRBJ1-1; D gene ambiguous. Germline loops: CDR1 SGDLS, CDR2 YYNGEE. This CDR3 is built from 13 residues. V lost 0 bases to trimming and J lost 8 bases, with 11 bases between them.

This clonotype has a count of ten or more. V and J are TRBV7-2 and TRBJ2-5; TRBD2 agrees at 7 bases. In germline, CDR1 is SGHTA, CDR2 FQGNSA. CDR3 length equals 14 residues. Trimming removed 4 bases from V and 5 bases from J; junction bases left unmatched: 7. CDR3 loop: CASSWSGEGETQYF. The CDR3 bases are TGTGCCAGCAGCTGGAGCGGGGAGGGGGAGACCCAGTACTTC.

This sequence joins TRBV28 and TRBJ2-1; TRBD1 might be the D (6 bases). The CDR3 covers 15 residues. Trimming removed 6 bases at V and 6 bases at J, with 18 bases between. Germline V gene sequence: CDR1 MDHEN, CDR2 SYDVKM. The CDR3 reads CASSPPPGQPNEQFF. The CDR3 DNA sequence: TGTGCCAGCAGCCCCCCCCCTGGACAGCCCAATGAGCAGTTCTTC.

This clonotype was recorded many times. The J gene is TRBJ1-2, the V gene TRBV6-1, with TRBD1 as a possible D gene (5 bases). The germline V gene encodes CDR1 MNHNS and CDR2 SASEGT. This CDR3 spans 13 amino acids. Trimming left V 5 bases short and J 8 bases short, with 15 bases between. CDR3 DNA: TGTGCCAGCAGTTCCACAGGAATCGGGGGCTACACCTTC. Translated: CASSSTGIGGYTF.

This clonotype was detected a few times. The CDR3 bases are TGTGCCAGCAGCTCCGCCCTAGTGGGTACAGATACGCAGTATTTT. It specifies CASSSALVGTDTQYF. The chain is built from TRBV5-4 and TRBJ2-3; no clear D gene. Trimming left V 3 bases short and J 3 bases short, with 14 bases between. CDR1 is SGHNT, CDR2 YYREEE, per germline (reference sequence). The CDR3 has 15 amino acids.